Presented here are 32 T cell receptor beta chains from one specimen sequenced in a study of human T cells and chemical hapten exposure (dated by TCRdb to the early 2020s). The meaning of the sample's time point label: patch test 3, about 24 weeks after DPC sensitization. The treatment or condition label corresponds to: therapeutic diphenylcyclopropenone sensitization with weekly scalp DPC. The library relied on RACE. TCRdb names NextSeq 500 as the instrument used. Starting from the raw public reads, TCRdb applied fastp trimming at Q25, assembled clones with MiXCR and retained in-frame beta chains. Every entry covers one CDR3 protein and lists the most common genes and DNA from its rows. For this sample the table gives about 170,000 distinct CDR3 sequences, of which around a quarter were detected only once. Clones ranked in the top ten supply about 2% of the sample. Specimen: whole blood, collected in connection with sensitization to the hapten diphenylcyclopropenone (DPC). Every receptor here comes from a woman aged 18-29 years with alopecia areata. Some clones in this sample may be carry-over from other donors' samples.

The chain links TRBV4-2 to TRBJ2-1; D remains unclear. Germline assignment: CDR1 LGHNA and CDR2 YNFKEQ. The CDR3 is 16 amino acids. Between the trimmed V and J ends, which lost 0 bases and 8 bases, there was a span of 17 bases. The CDR3 sequence: CASSQENSLEGHEQFF. In DNA, the CDR3 is TGTGCCAGCAGCCAAGAGAACTCCCTAGAAGGCCATGAGCAGTTCTTC.

This clonotype has only a few counts. A junction boundary mismatches the germline segment, possibly from a read error. The CDR3 DNA follows: TGTGCCAGCAGCGTAGCGGGGGGGCGGGATGAGCAGTTCTTC. The encoded protein is CASSVAGGRDEQFF. The rearrangement uses TRBV7-2 and TRBJ2-1; TRBD2 matches at 11 bases. CDR1 and CDR2 from the germline V gene are SGHTA and FQGNSA. The CDR3 sequence is 14 residues long.

This clonotype was picked up a small number of times. The chain uses TRBV6-7 and TRBJ2-3; D gene uncertain. TRBV6-7 is classed as an ORF, of uncertain function. The V end was cut by 0 bases, the J end by 5 bases, with 18 bases between. The CDR3 is 17 residues long. CDR3 loop: CASSYSMRNGFVDTQYF. CDR3 bases: TGTGCCAGCAGTTACTCGATGCGAAACGGGTTTGTAGATACGCAGTATTTT.

The rearrangement joins TRBV6-1 to TRBJ2-7, with 14 bases identical to TRBD2. V lost 1 base to trimming and J lost 2 bases; unmatched junction nucleotides: 4. The germline CDR1 and CDR2 sequences are MNHNS and SASEGT. CDR3 length: 17 residues. CDR3 sequence (DNA): TGTGCCAGCAGTGAAGGTTTGACTAGCGGGAGGGCCTACGAGCAGTACTTC. The encoded protein is CASSEGLTSGRAYEQYF.

In its sample, this clonotype was seen a few times. V gene TRBV7-2 combines with J gene TRBJ2-7; perhaps TRBD1 as D (6 bases). The V gene's germline CDR1 is SGHTA and CDR2 FQGNSA. The CDR3 has 13 amino acids. The V gene lost 1 base and the J gene lost 7 bases, with 11 bases spanning the gap. The CDR3 nucleotides read TGTGCCAGCAGCTTAGATCAGGGGCGAGAGCAGTACTTC. Its translation is CASSLDQGREQYF.

The chain links TRBV7-8 to TRBJ2-1; no definite D call. This CDR3 comprises 14 residues. V dropped 2 bases and J dropped 8 bases, with 13 bases sitting between them. The V gene's germline CDR1 is SGHVS and CDR2 FQNEAQ. The CDR3: CASSLRQLWDEQFF. CDR3 DNA: TGTGCCAGCAGCTTAAGGCAGCTTTGGGATGAGCAGTTCTTC.

The chain couples TRBV5-6 to TRBJ2-7; 10 nucleotides align to TRBD2. Germline V gene data show CDR1 as SGHDT and CDR2 as YYEEEE. V was pared by 0 bases and J by 8 bases, with 8 bases of the junction left unmatched. There are 15 residues in the CDR3. The CDR3 sequence is CASSLAGTSGVKQYF. The CDR3 DNA reads TGTGCCAGCAGCTTGGCCGGAACTAGCGGGGTAAAGCAGTACTTC. The variable domain in full, with the rest retrieved from reference TRBV5-6 and TRBJ2-7, is DAGVTQSPTHLIKTRGQQVTLRCSPKSGHDTVSWYQQALGQGPQFIFQYYEEEERQRGNFPDRFSGHQFPNYSSELNVNALLLGDSALYLCASSLAGTSGVKQYFGPGTRLTVT.

The chain carries TRBV9 and TRBJ2-2, with unresolved D. The CDR3 runs to 14 residues. Trimming took 3 bases from V and 2 from J, leaving 8 bases between them. Germline-derived CDR1 and CDR2 are SGDLS and YYNGEE. In DNA form, the CDR3 reads TGTGCCAGCAGCGCCGGACGTAACACCGGGGAGCTGTTTTTT. This encodes CASSAGRNTGELFF.

The gene calls are TRBV7-2 and TRBJ2-5; D gene unclear. V lost 4 bases, J lost 10 bases, and 16 bases lay in between. This CDR3 spans 13 amino acids. CDR1 and CDR2 from the germline V gene are SGHTA and FQGNSA. In nucleotides, the CDR3 is TGTGCCAGCAGCTCTCTTAACCCGGGTGGCCAGTACTTC. It codes for CASSSLNPGGQYF. The full variable domain, completed using reference TRBV7-2 and TRBJ2-5, is GAGVSQSPSNKVTEKGKDVELRCDPISGHTALYWYRQSLGQGLEFLIYFQGNSAPDKSGLPSDRFSAERTGGSVSTLTIQRTQQEDSAVYLCASSSLNPGGQYFGPGTRLLVL.

This clonotype was seen only a few times. The chain employs TRBV9 and TRBJ1-2, with D uncertain. CDR1 SGDLS and CDR2 YYNGEE come from the germline V gene. Trimming removed 7 bases at V and 5 bases at J, with 24 bases between. The CDR3 runs to 16 residues. The CDR3 nucleotides read TGTGCCAGCGGTGGGTCCACGAAGTTCTGGGGTTATGGCTACACCTTC. This sequence encodes CASGGSTKFWGYGYTF. The full variable domain, rest sourced from reference TRBV9 and TRBJ1-2, is DSGVTQTPKHLITATGQRVTLRCSPRSGDLSVYWYQQSLDQGLQFLIQYYNGEERAKGNILERFSAQQFPDLHSELNLSSLELGDSALYFCASGGSTKFWGYGYTFGSGTRLTVV.

This clonotype was seen more than once but under ten times. The CDR3 sequence is CSVELGLASYNEQFF. Here the CDR3 DNA reads TGCAGCGTTGAACTTGGGCTAGCCTCCTACAATGAGCAGTTCTTC. The rearrangement uses TRBV29-1 and TRBJ2-1, with D possibly TRBD2 on 5 matching bases. The V end lost 2 bases, the J end lost 0 bases, and 11 bases lay between the germline ends. In germline, CDR1 is SQVTM, CDR2 ANQGSEA. The CDR3 has 15 residues.

V and J are TRBV29-1 and TRBJ2-7; D possibly matches TRBD1 or TRBD2 (5 bases each). Trimming shortened V by 6 bases and J by 2 bases, and 17 bases separated the two germline ends. CDR1 and CDR2 (germline): SQVTM, ANQGSEA. This CDR3 is built from 14 residues. The CDR3 reads CSVGIGTQAYEQYF. CDR3 coding DNA: TGCAGCGTCGGTATCGGGACCCAAGCCTACGAGCAGTACTTC.

The gene calls are TRBV15 and TRBJ1-2; TRBD1 matches at 11 bases. The CDR3 runs to 17 residues. The V and J ends lost 2 bases and 2 bases, in that order; junction bases with no gene match: 7. Germline loops: CDR1 LNHNV, CDR2 YYDKDF (reference sequence). CDR3 residues: CATSRPGQGVLNYGYTF. CDR3 DNA sequence: TGTGCCACCAGCAGACCGGGACAGGGGGTCCTCAACTATGGCTACACCTTC.

This clonotype came up a few times. This sequence joins TRBV15 and TRBJ2-7; 7 bases match TRBD1. With 2 bases clipped from V and 5 bases from J, the junction kept 6 bases outside the gene matches. Germline assignment: CDR1 LNHNV and CDR2 YYDKDF (reference sequence). The CDR3 extends over 14 amino acids. The CDR3: CATSRHHRGDEQYF. DNA of the CDR3: TGTGCCACCAGCAGACATCACAGGGGCGACGAGCAGTACTTC.

The chain has TRBV20-1 and TRBJ1-5; 12 nucleotides agree with TRBD1. Trimming took 3 bases from V and 6 from J; bases not matched to a gene: 6. In germline, CDR1 is DFQATT, CDR2 SNEGSKA (reference sequence). The CDR3 has 15 residues. The CDR3 spells CSASKGQGAFQPQHF. The CDR3 DNA sequence: TGCAGTGCTAGTAAGGGACAGGGGGCCTTTCAGCCCCAGCATTTT.

This clonotype was seen a few times. The rearrangement links TRBV9 to TRBJ1-2; 10 bases are a match to TRBD1. CDR3 length equals 15 residues. The trim removed 3 bases at V and 3 bases at J, leaving 5 bases unmatched. Germline CDR1 and CDR2: SGDLS and YYNGEE. Here the CDR3 DNA reads TGTGCCAGCAGCGCCCGGGACAGGGGTCACTATGGCTACACCTTC. It specifies CASSARDRGHYGYTF.

A word on this clonotype: A read error is likely, as this CDR3 ends without the conserved phenylalanine or tryptophan. V is TRBV6-2 or TRBV6-3 and J is TRBJ2-6; 9 bases agree with TRBD1. Germline V CDR1 and CDR2: MNHEY, SVGEGT. Losses at the gene ends were 6 bases for V and 2 bases for J; bases not matched to a gene: 8. CDR3 size: 17 residues. CDR3 region: CASRSPGQGPGANVLTS. Here the CDR3 DNA reads TGTGCCAGCAGGAGTCCGGGACAGGGACCTGGGGCCAACGTCCTGACTTCC.

Of note for this clonotype: The junction shows a germline mismatch at one end, possibly a read error. The chain couples TRBV5-6 to TRBJ2-3, with 14 bases that match TRBD2. This CDR3 has 16 amino acids. Germline V gives CDR1 SGHDT, CDR2 YYEEEE. CDR3 sequence reads: CASRLGTSGRPDTQYF. DNA of the CDR3: TGTGCCAGCAGATTGGGGACTAGCGGGAGACCAGATACGCAGTATTTT.

This clonotype was detected only a few times. The rearrangement links TRBV6-2 or TRBV6-3 to TRBJ1-5; no clear D gene. V lost 6 bases and J lost 7, with 16 bases in between. The CDR3 consists of 14 residues. The germline V gene encodes CDR1 MNHEY and CDR2 SVGEGT. Written as DNA, the CDR3 is TGTGCCAGCAGCGATCGACGGGGAGGACAGCCCCAGCATTTT. Translation gives CASSDRRGGQPQHF.

This clonotype was counted between two and nine times. The chain couples TRBV4-3 to TRBJ2-1, with D possibly being TRBD1 (6 bases). The CDR3 is 14 amino acids. The germline CDR1 and CDR2 sequences are LGHNA and YSLEER. The V end was cut by 4 bases, the J end by 8 bases, with 15 bases between. The CDR3 bases are TGCGCCAGCAGCCCCGGGACACCTTGGTATGAGCAGTTCTTC. It translates to CASSPGTPWYEQFF.

V usage is TRBV7-3 and J usage is TRBJ2-3; D may be TRBD2 (5 bases). This CDR3 comprises 18 residues. The V end was cut by 1 base, the J end by 2 bases, with 19 bases between. Looked up from germline, CDR1 is SGHTA and CDR2 is FQGTGA. DNA of the CDR3: TGTGCCAGCAGCTTAATCCCCCGGGGTACCGGTAACACAGATACGCAGTATTTT. Translating gives CASSLIPRGTGNTDTQYF.

The J gene is TRBJ1-1, the V gene TRBV12-3 or TRBV12-4, with D unclear. The CDR3 loop spans 13 amino acids. The V end was cut by 3 bases, the J end by 1 base, with 6 bases between. The CDR3 loop reads CASSFVRNTEAFF. The CDR3 nucleotides read TGTGCCAGCAGTTTTGTCAGGAACACTGAAGCTTTCTTT.

The rearrangement joins TRBV6-2 or TRBV6-3 to TRBJ2-5, with 8 bases identical to TRBD2. This CDR3 region has 14 residues. Germline trimming cut 7 bases from V and 4 bases from J; bases unmatched to any gene: 8. Germline lookup yields CDR1 MNHEY and CDR2 SVGEGT. The CDR3 region has the DNA TGTGCCAGCAAAGAAGCGGGGGTTTTAGAGACCCAGTACTTC. The encoded protein is CASKEAGVLETQYF.

The rearrangement links TRBV27 to TRBJ1-1; 9 bases align to TRBD1. V trimming: 8 bases; J trimming: 3 bases; junction bases outside the gene matches: 7. Per the germline V gene, CDR1 is MNHEY and CDR2 is SMNVEV (reference sequence). This CDR3 has 14 residues. CDR3 nucleotide sequence: TGTGCCAGCTTAACAGGGGGCCGGGACACTGAAGCTTTCTTT. This encodes CASLTGGRDTEAFF.

The genes are TRBV7-9 and TRBJ1-6, with unresolved D. The V end was cut by 5 bases, the J end by 9 bases, with 17 bases between. CDR3 size: 15 residues. CDR1 is SEHNR and CDR2 is FQNEAQ in the germline V gene (reference sequence). The CDR3 spells CASSLQTSDGSPLHF. The CDR3 DNA is TGTGCCAGCAGCCTTCAGACCTCAGACGGTTCACCCCTCCACTTT.

This clonotype was seen a handful of times. The rearrangement joins TRBV7-2 to TRBJ1-2, with D hard to call. Trimming pared 0 bases from V and 4 bases from J, leaving 12 bases between. The V gene's germline CDR1 is SGHTA and CDR2 FQGNSA. This CDR3 spans 15 amino acids. The DNA for the CDR3 is TGTGCCAGCAGCTTAGCGGTCGGACGGATCTATGGCTACACCTTC. Translating gives CASSLAVGRIYGYTF.

This clonotype was recorded many times. The CDR3 region is CASSLQGSPQHF. In nucleotides, the CDR3 is TGTGCCAGCAGCTTACAGGGTTCGCCCCAGCATTTT. This sequence joins TRBV7-9 and TRBJ1-5, with D possibly TRBD1 on 5 matching bases. V lost 2 bases, J lost 9 bases, and 8 bases lay in between. This CDR3 contains 12 residues. CDR1 is SEHNR, CDR2 FQNEAQ, per germline (reference sequence). Together with reference TRBV7-9 and TRBJ1-5, the CDR3 gives the full variable domain: DTGVSQNPRHKITKRGQNVTFRCDPISEHNRLYWYRQTLGQGPEFLTYFQNEAQLEKSRLLSDRFSAERPKGSFSTLEIQRTEQGDSAMYLCASSLQGSPQHFGDGTRLSIL.

This clonotype has only a few counts. The chain joins TRBV9 to TRBJ2-7; no reliable D call. The length of the CDR3 is 14 residues. The V and J ends lost 4 bases and 0 bases respectively, with 11 bases between them. Germline values: CDR1 SGDLS, CDR2 YYNGEE. The CDR3, as DNA: TGTGCCAGCAGCTCCCCTTTCCGCTCCTACGAGCAGTACTTC. Protein product: CASSSPFRSYEQYF. The full variable domain, in which reference TRBV9 and TRBJ2-7 provide the parts outside the CDR3, is DSGVTQTPKHLITATGQRVTLRCSPRSGDLSVYWYQQSLDQGLQFLIQYYNGEERAKGNILERFSAQQFPDLHSELNLSSLELGDSALYFCASSSPFRSYEQYFGPGTRLTVT.

This chain uses TRBV6-5 with TRBJ2-5; unclear D gene. This CDR3 is 14 amino acids long. The V gene lost 3 bases and the J gene lost 4 bases, with 12 bases spanning the gap. Germline V CDR1 and CDR2: MNHEY, SVGAGI. The CDR3 region is CASSYDPTGETQYF. CDR3 DNA sequence: TGTGCCAGCAGTTATGATCCCACTGGAGAGACCCAGTACTTC.

This clonotype came up a few times. The chain carries TRBV2 and TRBJ1-5, with a possible D match to TRBD1 (6 bases). This CDR3 is built from 13 residues. Germline V gene lookup returns CDR1 SNHLY and CDR2 FYNNEI. Trimming pared 8 bases from V and 2 bases from J, leaving 10 bases between. The CDR3 region has the DNA TGTGCCAGCCAGGGGTTGGGCAATCAGCCCCAGCATTTT. This codes for CASQGLGNQPQHF.

The chain is built from TRBV7-2 and TRBJ1-1; D uncertain. Germline V CDR1 and CDR2: SGHTA, FQGNSA. The CDR3 is 14 amino acids. Trimming shortened V by 4 bases and J by 4 bases, and 13 bases separated the two germline ends. The chain's CDR3 is CASSSRRGSTEAFF. The CDR3 coding sequence is TGTGCCAGCAGCTCGCGTCGGGGATCCACTGAAGCTTTCTTT. Complete variable domain (other parts from reference TRBV7-2 and TRBJ1-1): GAGVSQSPSNKVTEKGKDVELRCDPISGHTALYWYRQSLGQGLEFLIYFQGNSAPDKSGLPSDRFSAERTGGSVSTLTIQRTQQEDSAVYLCASSSRRGSTEAFFGQGTRLTVV.

This clonotype came up many times. The chain carries TRBV9 and TRBJ1-5; no clear D. The length of the CDR3 is 14 residues. V dropped 0 bases and J dropped 0 bases, with 4 bases sitting between them. Germline V lookup: CDR1 SGDLS, CDR2 YYNGEE. The CDR3 loop is CASSVGDSNQPQHF. The CDR3, as DNA: TGTGCCAGCAGCGTAGGGGATAGCAATCAGCCCCAGCATTTT.